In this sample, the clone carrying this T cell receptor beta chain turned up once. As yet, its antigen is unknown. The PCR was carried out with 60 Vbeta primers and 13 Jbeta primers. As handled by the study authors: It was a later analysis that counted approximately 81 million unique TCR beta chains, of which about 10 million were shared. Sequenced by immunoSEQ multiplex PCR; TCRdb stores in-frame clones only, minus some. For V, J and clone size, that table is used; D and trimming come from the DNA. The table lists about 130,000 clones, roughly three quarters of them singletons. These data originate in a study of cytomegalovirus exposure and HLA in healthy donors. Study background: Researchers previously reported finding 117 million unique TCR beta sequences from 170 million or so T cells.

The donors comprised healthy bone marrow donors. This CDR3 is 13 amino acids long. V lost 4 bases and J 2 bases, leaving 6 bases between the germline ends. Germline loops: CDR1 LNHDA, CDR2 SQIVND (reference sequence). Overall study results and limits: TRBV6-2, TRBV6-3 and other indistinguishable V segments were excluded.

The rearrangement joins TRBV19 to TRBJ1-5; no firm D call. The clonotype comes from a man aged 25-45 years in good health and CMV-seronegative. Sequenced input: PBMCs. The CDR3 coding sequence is TGTGCCAGTAGTAGGCAGGGCAATCAGCCCCAGCATTTT. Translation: CASSRQGNQPQHF. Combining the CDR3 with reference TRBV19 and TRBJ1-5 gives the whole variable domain DGGITQSPKYLFRKEGQNVTLSCEQNLNHDAMYWYRQDPGQGLRLIYYSQIVNDFQKGDIAEGYSVSREKKESFPLTVTSAQKNPTAFYLCASSRQGNQPQHFGDGTRLSIL.